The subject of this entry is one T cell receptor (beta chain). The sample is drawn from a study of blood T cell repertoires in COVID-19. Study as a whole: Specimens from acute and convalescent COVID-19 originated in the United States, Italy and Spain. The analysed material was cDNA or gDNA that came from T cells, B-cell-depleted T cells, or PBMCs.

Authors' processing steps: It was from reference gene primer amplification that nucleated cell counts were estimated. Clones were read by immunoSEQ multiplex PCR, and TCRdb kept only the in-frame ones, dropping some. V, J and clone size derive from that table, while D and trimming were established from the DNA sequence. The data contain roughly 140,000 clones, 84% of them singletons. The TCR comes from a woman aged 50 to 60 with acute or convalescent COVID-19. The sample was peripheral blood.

For the CDR3, the DNA is TGTGCCAGCAGCCCCACGGACAGGAAGAATTCACCCCTCCACTTT. Translated, it gives CASSPTDRKNSPLHF. The rearrangement joins TRBV7-9 to TRBJ1-6; 7 bases agree with TRBD1. This CDR3 region has 15 residues. Germline lookup yields CDR1 SEHNR and CDR2 FQNEAQ (reference sequence). Germline trimming cut 5 bases from V and 7 bases from J; bases unmatched to any gene: 8.